This T cell receptor (beta chain) was documented in a study of T cell repertoires in cytomegalovirus infection. Study results and caveats: Clonotypes of TCR beta that were HLA-C-restricted and CMV-specific dominated the ex vivo response.

This clonotype was detected many times. The target antigen is unknown. TCRdb recomputed calls from the reads with MiXCR, one row per CDR3 protein. The top ten hold roughly 4% of the sample, which has a few hundred thousand distinct CDR3 sequences, 9.5% seen once. V lost 0 bases to trimming and J lost 3 bases; unmatched junction nucleotides: 9. The CDR3 covers 17 residues. Germline V lookup: CDR1 LGHNA, CDR2 YNFKEQ. The V gene is TRBV4-2, the J gene TRBJ2-3; 7 bases map to TRBD2. The clonotype was recovered from a human donor in good health (CMV status not recorded). Some clones in this sample may be carry-over from other donors' samples. Sequencing was performed on PBMCs. The CDR3 region has the DNA TGTGCCAGCAGCCAAGAAGGTCTAGGAGCGGGAACAGATACGCAGTATTTT. This translates into CASSQEGLGAGTDTQYF.